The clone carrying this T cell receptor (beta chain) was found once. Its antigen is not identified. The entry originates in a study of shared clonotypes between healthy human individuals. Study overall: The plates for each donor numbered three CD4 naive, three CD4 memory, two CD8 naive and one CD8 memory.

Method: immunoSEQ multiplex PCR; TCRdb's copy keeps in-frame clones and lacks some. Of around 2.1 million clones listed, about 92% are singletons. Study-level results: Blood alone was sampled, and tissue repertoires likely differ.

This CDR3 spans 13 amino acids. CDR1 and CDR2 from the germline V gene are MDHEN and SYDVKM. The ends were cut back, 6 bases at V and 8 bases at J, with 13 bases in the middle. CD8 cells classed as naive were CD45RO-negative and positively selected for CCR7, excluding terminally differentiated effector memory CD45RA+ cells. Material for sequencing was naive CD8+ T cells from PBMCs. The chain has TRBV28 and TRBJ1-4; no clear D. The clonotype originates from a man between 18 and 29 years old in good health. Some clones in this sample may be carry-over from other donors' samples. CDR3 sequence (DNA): TGTGCCAGCAGCCGAACAGTTGCCGAAAAACTGTTTTTT. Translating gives CASSRTVAEKLFF.